This TCR beta chain was recorded in a study of T cell repertoires in cytomegalovirus infection. Study-wide context: Evidence of both CMV infection and a matching HLA type came from public TCR beta signatures.

The V end lost 4 bases, the J end lost 0 bases, and 9 bases lay between the germline ends. The CDR3 loop spans 14 amino acids. From germline, CDR1 is SGHTA and CDR2 FQGNSA. Ten or more counts support this clonotype. Its matching antigen is unknown. Study conclusions and caveats: Cumulative frequency (of public TCR beta family members) identified carriers of CMV plus the relevant HLA. HLA-C-restricted, CMV-specific TCR beta clonotypes were dominant ex vivo.

TCRdb passed the reads through MiXCR, listing each CDR3 protein once. Of about 140,000 distinct CDR3 sequences listed, roughly 6.5% are singletons. The sequenced material came from PBMCs. This chain joins TRBV7-2 and TRBJ1-1, with D possibly matching TRBD1 (5 bases). The receptor was derived from a human donor in good health (CMV status not recorded). Some clones in this sample may be carry-over from other donors' samples. The CDR3 loop reads CASSSGPVNTEAFF. The CDR3 coding sequence is TGTGCCAGCAGCTCGGGGCCCGTGAACACTGAAGCTTTCTTT.